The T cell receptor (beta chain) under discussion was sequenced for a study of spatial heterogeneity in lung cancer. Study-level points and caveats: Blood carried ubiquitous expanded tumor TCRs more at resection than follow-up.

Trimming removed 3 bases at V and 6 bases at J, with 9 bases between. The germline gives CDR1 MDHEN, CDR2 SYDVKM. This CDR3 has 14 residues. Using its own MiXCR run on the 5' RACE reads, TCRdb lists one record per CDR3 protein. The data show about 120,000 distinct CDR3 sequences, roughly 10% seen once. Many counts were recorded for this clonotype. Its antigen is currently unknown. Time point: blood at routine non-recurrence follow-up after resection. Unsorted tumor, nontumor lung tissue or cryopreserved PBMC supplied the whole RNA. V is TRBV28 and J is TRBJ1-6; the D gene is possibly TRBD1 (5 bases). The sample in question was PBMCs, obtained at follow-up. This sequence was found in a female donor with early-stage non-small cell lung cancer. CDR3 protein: CASSLAGPNSPLHF. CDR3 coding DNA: TGTGCCAGCAGTTTGGCAGGGCCTAATTCACCCCTCCACTTT.